These T cell receptor beta chains were read from a single sample in a study of CD8+CD57+ T cells in acquired aplastic anemia. TCRdb reanalysed the reads using MiXCR and keeps one entry per CDR3 protein. The sample lists under 500,000 distinct CDR3 sequences, around 30% occurring once. The sequenced sample consisted of sorted CD4+, CD8+, or CD8+CD57+ T cells (not recorded which) from PBMCs. The receptors originated from a human donor with aplastic anemia. The CDR3 runs from the conserved cysteine through the conserved F or W. D genes are given only for firm matches. Some rows have no size entry. The others give once, few or many, or a class for an expanded clone.

V gene	clone size	D gene	J gene	CDR3 DNA	CDR3 protein
TRBV6-1	few	-	TRBJ1-6	TGTGCCAGCAGCCCTTCCCGGGGACGATCGGCACCCCTCCACTTT	CASSPSRGRSAPLHF
TRBV25-1	-	TRBD1	TRBJ1-1	TGTGCCAGCAGTGAATATGGACAGGCCGGGGGTCAGTTTAGCACTGAAGCTTTCTTT	CASSEYGQAGGQFSTEAFF
TRBV24-1	many	-	TRBJ2-3	TGTGCCACCAGTGATTTCGGGTTAGAAGATACGCAGTATTTT	CATSDFGLEDTQYF
TRBV11-2	-	-	TRBJ1-1	TGTGCCAGCAGCTTAGTTGCCAGGGGTGAAGCTTTCTTT	CASSLVARGEAFF
TRBV20-1	few	TRBD1	TRBJ2-7	TGCAGTGCTAGGCAAGGGACAGGGCACTCCTACGAGCAGTACTTC	CSARQGTGHSYEQYF
TRBV15	-	TRBD1	TRBJ1-2	TGTGCCACCAGTAGGACAGGGACGCCTGGCTACACCTTC	CATSRTGTPGYTF
TRBV20-1	-	TRBD1	TRBJ1-2	TGCAGTGCTGGGACAGGCACTAACTATGGCTACACCTTC	CSAGTGTNYGYTF
TRBV20-1	few	-	TRBJ2-3	TGCAGTGCTAGAGCAGGGGCGGGAGCTGTAGATACGCAGTATTTT	CSARAGAGAVDTQYF
TRBV7-9	-	-	TRBJ1-1	TGTGCCAGCAGCTTATCTAGGATGGGGAACACTGAAGCTTTCTTT	CASSLSRMGNTEAFF
TRBV5-1	-	-	TRBJ1-4	TGCGCCAGCAGCTTGAGAGGAGAAAAGGAAAAACTGTTTTTT	CASSLRGEKEKLFF
TRBV5-5	-	-	TRBJ1-1	TGTGCCAGCAGCTTGTATTCAGGGGAAGTCACTGAAGCTTTCTTT	CASSLYSGEVTEAFF
TRBV20-1	many	-	TRBJ2-5	TGCAGTGCCAAGCGGCAAGAGACCCAGTACTTC	CSAKRQETQYF
TRBV2	many	TRBD1	TRBJ1-1	TGTGCCAGCAGTGTGACAGGGTCGGTAACTGAAGCTTTCTTT	CASSVTGSVTEAFF
TRBV5-5	many	-	TRBJ1-2	TGTGCCAGCAGACGGGACTCCGGAAGAGATGGCTACACCTTC	CASRRDSGRDGYTF
TRBV10-3	few	-	TRBJ2-5	TGTGCCAGCAGTTACGAAGGGAGAGAAACCCAGTACTTC	CASSYEGRETQYF
TRBV6-1	-	TRBD1	TRBJ1-3	TGTGCCAGCAGGGGACAGGTTGTATGGGGGCTTGGAAACACCATATATTTT	CASRGQVVWGLGNTIYF